This T cell receptor beta chain is drawn from a study of blood T cell repertoires in COVID-19. For the study at large: Sites across the United States, Italy and Spain contributed samples from acute and convalescent COVID-19. PBMCs, B-cell-depleted T cells, or T cells were the source of the cDNA or gDNA that made up the material.

Germline CDR1 reads SQVTM; CDR2 reads ANQGSEA. This CDR3 is built from 15 residues. Trimming took off 4 bases at V and 4 bases at J, with 19 bases between the two ends. The authors' processing: Amplification from reference gene primers served as the basis for estimated nucleated cell counts. The protocol was immunoSEQ multiplex PCR, while the TCRdb copy is restricted to in-frame clones and leaves out a portion. V, J and clone size derive from that table, while D and trimming were established from the DNA sequence. The table records about 86,000 clones, over 80% of them present only once. This TCR was recovered from a man in his forties or fifties with acute or convalescent COVID-19. This chain connects TRBV29-1 to TRBJ2-5, with a weak D call TRBD2 (5 bases). Sequencing input: peripheral blood. The CDR3 nucleotides read TGCAGCGTTGTTTTCGGATTGACTACCTTAGAGACCCAGTACTTC. Amino acids: CSVVFGLTTLETQYF.